This record concerns one TCR beta chain sequence. One junction end disagrees with the germline gene, perhaps due to a read error. The data originate from a study of human T cells and chemical hapten exposure. As for the study in general: A mostly female patient group had alopecia areata, totalis or universalis.

The study's library attached unique molecular identifiers to single cDNA molecules. TCRdb used MiXCR to reprocess the RACE reads, holding one entry per CDR3 protein. The table has about 52,000 distinct CDR3 sequences, roughly a tenth seen once. Time point described: patch test 3, about 24 weeks after DPC sensitization. The treatment is: therapeutic diphenylcyclopropenone sensitization with weekly scalp DPC. The CDR3 extends over 16 amino acids. Germline CDR1 reads MNHEY; CDR2 reads SMNVEV (reference sequence). The sequence was obtained from a woman in her thirties or forties with alopecia areata. Some clones in this sample may be carry-over from other donors' samples. This chain links TRBV27 with TRBJ2-1, with D possibly called TRBD1 or TRBD2 (5 bases each). The sample here was whole blood, taken in connection with sensitization to the hapten diphenylcyclopropenone (DPC). Here the CDR3 reads CASSRPRGDSYNERFF. CDR3 bases: TGTGCCAGCAGTCGTCCTAGAGGGGATTCCTACAATGAGCGGTTCTTC.